A single sample is the source of the 15 T cell receptor beta chains below, sequenced in a study of blood T cells in healthy people across ages. For the second PCR, which ran for 7 to 11 cycles, a sample-barcoded 5' primer and a J-beta primer mix were used. A single record per CDR3 protein comes from TCRdb applying MiXCR to the 5' RACE reads. The sample carries about 1,400,000 distinct CDR3 sequences, roughly 40% recorded once. Material: blood. Receptors were obtained from a woman under 30 in good health.

This chain uses TRBV15 with TRBJ1-6, with D unresolved. The V end was cut by 1 base, the J end by 0 bases, with 16 bases between. Germline-derived CDR1 and CDR2 are LNHNV and YYDKDF (reference sequence). The CDR3 length is 19 residues. The CDR3 protein is CATSRVPGMGSSYNSPLHF. CDR3 nucleotides: TGTGCCACCAGCAGAGTTCCGGGGATGGGTAGCTCCTATAATTCACCCCTCCACTTT.

This clonotype was counted a single time. The CDR3 DNA reads TGTGCCACCTCGGGACTAGCGGAGCTACTTCTCTACGAGCAGTACTTC. Translating it yields CATSGLAELLLYEQYF. This rearrangement joins TRBV6-2 or TRBV6-3 to TRBJ2-7; 11 bases match TRBD2. The CDR3 is made up of 16 amino acids. CDR1 and CDR2 from the germline V gene are MNHEY and SVGEGT. Trimming took 10 bases from V and 3 from J; bases not matched to a gene: 14.

The V gene is TRBV29-1, the J gene TRBJ1-3, with 7 bases identical to TRBD1. Germline-derived CDR1 and CDR2 are SQVTM and ANQGSEA. The junction had 5 bases not matched to a gene; V was cut back by 6 bases and J by 0 bases. CDR3 length: 14 amino acids. The CDR3 coding sequence is TGCAGCGTGACCCAGGGGGGCTCTGGAAACACCATATATTTT. It yields the protein CSVTQGGSGNTIYF.

V gene TRBV6-5 combines with J gene TRBJ2-5, with a tentative D call TRBD1 (5 bases). Germline values: CDR1 MNHEY, CDR2 SVGAGI. V shed 0 bases and J shed 2 bases, with 10 bases lying between them. The CDR3 covers 15 residues. CDR3 loop: CASSYSWGGQETQYF. The DNA of the CDR3 is TGTGCCAGCAGTTACTCATGGGGCGGTCAAGAGACCCAGTACTTC.

This clonotype was seen more than once but under ten times. The chain carries TRBV29-1 and TRBJ2-7; 9 nucleotides agree with TRBD2. Per the germline V gene, CDR1 is SQVTM and CDR2 is ANQGSEA. The V gene end was trimmed by 0 bases and the J gene end by 3 bases; junction bases not matched to a gene: 6. This CDR3 comprises 15 residues. CDR3 region: CSVEEAAGGDYEQYF. For the CDR3, the DNA is TGCAGCGTTGAAGAGGCGGCGGGAGGGGACTACGAGCAGTACTTC.

Note on this clonotype: This may be a read error, as it is one base from a much larger clone. This sequence joins TRBV12-3 or TRBV12-4 and TRBJ1-1; 7 nucleotides line up with TRBD1. The CDR3 is 14 amino acids. For the CDR3, the DNA is TGTGCCAGCAGTCGGGGACAGTTGAACCCTGAAGCTTTCTTT. This codes for CASSRGQLNPEAFF.

The chain recombines TRBV20-1 with TRBJ2-5; tentative D call: TRBD1 (7 bases). From germline, CDR1 is DFQATT and CDR2 SNEGSKA (reference sequence). The ends were cut back, 2 bases at V and 5 bases at J, with 18 bases in the middle. The CDR3 totals 15 residues. The CDR3 is CSARNRGRGGETQYF. DNA of the CDR3: TGCAGTGCTAGAAACAGGGGACGTGGGGGGGAGACCCAGTACTTC.

Details on this clonotype: A read error may produce the germline difference seen at one junction end. The chain joins TRBV7-2 to TRBJ1-6; weak D call: TRBD1 (5 bases). This CDR3 is 14 amino acids long. Per germline, CDR1 SGHTA and CDR2 FQGNSA. CDR3 in DNA: TGTGCCAGCAGCTTAGGAGACGGACATTCACCCCCCCACTTT. It is translated as CASSLGDGHSPPHF.

The V and J genes are TRBV27 and TRBJ2-3; 10 positions match TRBD2. V shed 6 bases, J shed 0 bases, and the junction held 12 bases outside the gene matches. The CDR3 extends over 18 amino acids. CDR1 and CDR2 from the germline V gene are MNHEY and SMNVEV (reference sequence). CDR3 sequence reads: CASSLRPSGSTSTDTQYF. In DNA, the CDR3 is TGTGCCAGCAGCCTCCGCCCTAGCGGGAGCACTAGCACAGATACGCAGTATTTT.

The table lists this clonotype with a few counts. V is TRBV7-2 and J is TRBJ2-1, with TRBD2 matching over 7 bases. V shed 2 bases and J 7 bases; nucleotides not matched to a gene: 8. From germline, CDR1 is SGHTA and CDR2 FQGNSA. There are 15 residues in the CDR3. The CDR3 coding sequence is TGTGCCAGCAGCTTATACGGGGGGATAGGTAATGAGCAGTTCTTC. Its translation: CASSLYGGIGNEQFF.

The table lists this clonotype with a few counts. J is TRBJ2-3 and V is TRBV12-3 or TRBV12-4; 10 bases match TRBD2. CDR3 length: 18 residues. V shed 5 bases, J shed 4 bases, and the junction held 15 bases outside the gene matches. CDR3 sequence: CASSLSSGSEGTPDTQYF. Here the CDR3 DNA reads TGTGCCAGCAGTCTGTCTAGCGGGAGCGAGGGCACGCCAGATACGCAGTATTTT.

This clonotype was observed a few times. The rearrangement links TRBV15 to TRBJ2-7, with 8 bases aligning to TRBD2. The V gene's germline CDR1 is LNHNV and CDR2 YYDKDF (reference sequence). V shed 6 bases, J shed 3 bases, and the junction held 10 bases outside the gene matches. This CDR3 has 15 residues. The CDR3 DNA sequence: TGTGCCACCAGTGGGGAGAGCGGGAGTAGCTACGAGCAGTACTTC. It specifies CATSGESGSSYEQYF.

In this sample, this clonotype turned up a few times. The chain uses TRBV7-2 and TRBJ2-5, with 7 bases identical to TRBD2. This CDR3 comprises 14 residues. The V gene's germline CDR1 is SGHTA and CDR2 FQGNSA. V lost 7 bases to trimming and J lost 2 bases; unmatched junction nucleotides: 7. The CDR3 nucleotides are TGTGCCAGCACTTGGGGGACTACTCAAGAGACCCAGTACTTC. Its translation is CASTWGTTQETQYF.

The chain recombines TRBV20-1 with TRBJ2-4; D unclear. The germline gives CDR1 DFQATT, CDR2 SNEGSKA (reference sequence). The CDR3 totals 15 residues. With 2 bases removed from V and 8 bases from J, the gap between germline ends came to 19 bases. CDR3 protein: CSARKFDGGKDIQYF. CDR3 coding DNA: TGCAGTGCTAGAAAGTTCGACGGTGGAAAGGACATTCAGTACTTC.

The chain uses TRBV9 and TRBJ2-1; 7 bases match TRBD2. The CDR3 is 18 residues long. The V gene end was trimmed by 0 bases and the J gene end by 3 bases; junction bases not matched to a gene: 12. CDR1 and CDR2 (germline): SGDLS, YYNGEE. The CDR3: CASSVVGEGLTGYNEQFF. CDR3 nucleotides: TGTGCCAGCAGCGTAGTCGGGGAGGGACTAACGGGCTACAATGAGCAGTTCTTC.